The next 25 T cell receptor beta chains were all read from a single sample in a study of cytomegalovirus exposure and HLA in healthy donors. This table comes from immunoSEQ multiplex PCR, and its TCRdb copy is limited to in-frame clones, with some not included. The sample has 85,000 to 120,000 clones, about 95% seen once. The material sequenced was PBMCs. The receptors originated from a woman under 30 in good health and CMV-seronegative.

The chain uses TRBV10-2 and TRBJ2-2; D perhaps matches TRBD2 (6 bases). The V and J ends lost 4 bases and 0 bases respectively, with 6 bases between them. CDR1 and CDR2 (germline): WSHSY, SAAADI. CDR3 length: 14 amino acids. CDR3 DNA: TGCGCCAGCAGTGGACTAGCGAACACCGGGGAGCTGTTTTTT. It translates to CASSGLANTGELFF.

A few counts support this clone. The CDR3 protein is CASSQQGAIEKLFF. CDR3 sequence (DNA): TGTGCCAGCAGCCAACAGGGCGCCATCGAAAAACTGTTTTTT. The V and J genes are TRBV5-4 and TRBJ1-4; possible D gene TRBD1, 6 bases. Germline V lookup: CDR1 SGHNT, CDR2 YYREEE (reference sequence). This CDR3 is built from 14 residues. The V end was cut by 4 bases, the J end by 8 bases, with 15 bases between.

The chain uses TRBV19 and TRBJ1-2, with a tentative D call TRBD1 (5 bases). V was clipped by 7 bases and J by 4 bases, with 19 bases between them. Germline V gene data show CDR1 as LNHDA and CDR2 as SQIVND (reference sequence). CDR3 length: 15 amino acids. Here the CDR3 DNA reads TGTGCCAGTAAGAGGGACGGGGGATCTTTCTATGGCTACACCTTC. Encoded protein: CASKRDGGSFYGYTF.

This clone showed up just once. The V and J genes are TRBV9 and TRBJ2-7, with D possibly matching TRBD1 (6 bases). Trimming removed 4 bases at V and 2 bases at J, with 13 bases between. The CDR3 consists of 14 residues. Germline CDR1 SGDLS, CDR2 YYNGEE. This CDR3 is CASSRRQDPYEQYF. In nucleotides, the CDR3 is TGTGCCAGCAGCAGGCGACAGGACCCCTACGAGCAGTACTTC.

This chain uses TRBV10-3 with TRBJ1-3; D unclear. Trimming left V 0 bases short and J 0 bases short, with 6 bases between. The CDR3 covers 15 residues. Looked up from germline, CDR1 is ENHRY and CDR2 is SYGVKD. This CDR3 reads CAISESSYSGNTIYF. In nucleotides, the CDR3 is TGTGCCATCAGTGAGTCGTCTTACTCTGGAAACACCATATATTTT.

This chain links TRBV10-3 with TRBJ1-2; D possibly corresponds to TRBD1 (6 bases). The CDR3 runs to 17 residues. Germline V lookup: CDR1 ENHRY, CDR2 SYGVKD. The V and J ends lost 0 bases and 3 bases respectively, with 17 bases between them. The CDR3 DNA follows: TGTGCCATCAGTGAGTCCAGGAGGGGGGGCAAAGACTATGGCTACACCTTC. Amino acids: CAISESRRGGKDYGYTF.

The chain couples TRBV5-4 to TRBJ2-1, with 7 bases that match TRBD2. The J segment lost 3 bases and the V segment lost 4 bases, leaving 10 bases of the junction unmatched. CDR1 and CDR2 from the germline V gene are SGHNT and YYREEE (reference sequence). The CDR3 covers 16 residues. CDR3 sequence: CASSVSAGSIYNEQFF. The DNA of the CDR3 is TGTGCCAGCAGCGTGTCAGCGGGGAGTATCTACAATGAGCAGTTCTTC.

The chain joins TRBV12-5 to TRBJ2-1; maybe TRBD1 (7 bases). The CDR3 is 17 residues long. Trimming took off 7 bases at V and 3 bases at J, with 22 bases between the two ends. Germline V gene lookup returns CDR1 LGHNT and CDR2 FRNRAP. CDR3 nucleotide sequence: TGTGCTAGTGCCCTCCCGCCGTCAGGGGGGTTCTACAATGAGCAGTTCTTC. Amino acid sequence: CASALPPSGGFYNEQFF.

The V gene is TRBV6-4, the J gene TRBJ2-3, with a weak D call TRBD2 (6 bases). Between the trimmed V and J ends, which lost 0 bases and 6 bases, there was a span of 16 bases. The CDR3 has 16 amino acids. The germline V gene encodes CDR1 MRHNA and CDR2 SNTAGT. The CDR3 DNA is TGTGCCAGCAGTGACTCGATGTCTAGCGTATCCGATACGCAGTATTTT. Translating gives CASSDSMSSVSDTQYF.

This clone was counted once. J is TRBJ1-2 and V is TRBV13; TRBD1 agrees at 10 bases. V trimming: 4 bases; J trimming: 6 bases; junction bases outside the gene matches: 8. The CDR3 is made up of 15 amino acids. The germline CDR1 and CDR2 sequences are PRHDT and FYEKMQ (reference sequence). The CDR3 sequence is CASSSRGTGVNGYTF. The CDR3 DNA follows: TGTGCCAGCAGCTCTCGAGGGACAGGGGTCAATGGCTACACCTTC.

This chain links TRBV10-1 with TRBJ2-5; TRBD2 aligns across 11 bases. V lost 6 bases and J lost 10; bases outside the gene matches: 7. Germline V gene data show CDR1 as WNHNN and CDR2 as SYGVQD (reference sequence). This CDR3 is built from 13 residues. This CDR3 reads CASRETSGSVQYF. CDR3 bases: TGCGCCAGCAGGGAAACTAGCGGGAGTGTCCAGTACTTC.

The chain joins TRBV5-1 to TRBJ1-2, with D possibly being TRBD1 (6 bases). V gave up 2 bases and J gave up 6 bases, with 17 bases separating them. The CDR3 covers 15 residues. Germline V CDR1 and CDR2: SGHRS, YFSETQ. The CDR3 protein is CASSFSAGARNGYTF. The CDR3 nucleotides are TGCGCCAGCAGCTTCTCCGCGGGGGCGCGTAATGGCTACACCTTC.

This clone came up once. DNA for the CDR3: TGTGCCAGTAGTATTTACCGAGCGGGAGGGCGCACAGATACGCAGTATTTT. Translation: CASSIYRAGGRTDTQYF. The genes are TRBV19 and TRBJ2-3; 10 nucleotides line up with TRBD2. The CDR3 has 17 amino acids. CDR1 is LNHDA and CDR2 is SQIVND in the germline V gene (reference sequence). The trim removed 3 bases at V and 1 base at J, leaving 7 bases unmatched. The full variable domain, rest sourced from reference TRBV19 and TRBJ2-3, is DGGITQSPKYLFRKEGQNVTLSCEQNLNHDAMYWYRQDPGQGLRLIYYSQIVNDFQKGDIAEGYSVSREKKESFPLTVTSAQKNPTAFYLCASSIYRAGGRTDTQYFGPGTRLTVL.

V usage is TRBV7-3 and J usage is TRBJ2-6; no definite D call. This CDR3 region has 15 residues. CDR1 and CDR2 (germline): SGHTA, FQGTGA. With 3 bases removed from V and 0 bases from J, the gap between germline ends came to 6 bases. The CDR3 nucleotides read TGTGCCAGCAGCTTCCCACTCTCTGGGGCCAACGTCCTGACTTTC. This encodes CASSFPLSGANVLTF.

The sample holds one count of this clone. V is TRBV4-3 and J is TRBJ2-7; TRBD1 might be the D (5 bases). CDR1 and CDR2 (germline): LGHNA, YSLEER. V was trimmed by 1 base and J by 1 base, leaving 11 bases between them. The CDR3 is made up of 15 amino acids. The CDR3 nucleotides are TGCGCCAGCAGCCAAGCTAGGACATCTTCCTACGAGCAGTACTTC. It codes for CASSQARTSSYEQYF.

The V and J genes are TRBV28 and TRBJ1-2; no clear D gene. V lost 5 bases and J lost 8, with 9 bases in between. In germline, CDR1 is MDHEN, CDR2 SYDVKM. This CDR3 is built from 11 residues. CDR3: CASSRPEGYTF. The CDR3 nucleotides are TGTGCCAGCAGTCGCCCGGAGGGCTACACCTTC.

DNA of the CDR3: TGTGCCAGCAGCTCCAGTCCCGGGACAGGGCTCGATCAGCCCCAGCATTTT. It is translated as CASSSSPGTGLDQPQHF. The genes are TRBV7-6 and TRBJ1-5; TRBD1 agrees at 9 bases. With 4 bases clipped from V and 5 bases from J, the junction kept 12 bases outside the gene matches. Looked up from germline, CDR1 is SGHVS and CDR2 is FNYEAQ. The CDR3 totals 17 residues.

This chain joins TRBV9 and TRBJ1-4; D is unclear. The CDR3 covers 13 residues. Germline assignment: CDR1 SGDLS and CDR2 YYNGEE. V dropped 6 bases and J dropped 6 bases, with 12 bases sitting between them. DNA of the CDR3: TGTGCCAGCAACTCCGGGATGGATGAAAAACTGTTTTTT. As protein: CASNSGMDEKLFF.

V and J are TRBV4-1 and TRBJ2-1, with D tentatively TRBD2 (7 bases). V lost 3 bases and J lost 3, with 15 bases in between. The germline V gene encodes CDR1 MGHRA and CDR2 YSYEKL. CDR3 length: 16 residues. CDR3 residues: CASSQDRGDNYNEQFF. CDR3 DNA: TGCGCCAGCAGCCAGGACCGGGGGGACAACTACAATGAGCAGTTCTTC.

This chain uses TRBV2 with TRBJ2-5; 8 nucleotides align to TRBD1. This CDR3 is 15 amino acids long. Germline assignment: CDR1 SNHLY and CDR2 FYNNEI. Losses at the gene ends were 1 base for V and 7 bases for J; bases not matched to a gene: 8. In DNA, the CDR3 is TGTGCCAGCAGTGAAGACAGGGGGTCACAGTTGACCCAGTACTTC. It encodes CASSEDRGSQLTQYF.

This chain connects TRBV30 to TRBJ2-6, with 7 bases matching TRBD2. There are 19 residues in the CDR3. Germline CDR1 reads GTSNPN; CDR2 reads SVGIG (reference sequence). The ends lost 3 bases at V and 1 base at J; junction bases unmatched: 15. CDR3 sequence reads: CAWRSWEGLAGSGANVLTF. The CDR3, as DNA: TGTGCCTGGAGATCTTGGGAGGGCTTGGCGGGGTCTGGGGCCAACGTCCTGACTTTC.

The chain joins TRBV19 to TRBJ2-7, with D hard to call. The CDR3 loop spans 11 amino acids. CDR1 is LNHDA, CDR2 SQIVND, per germline (reference sequence). With 1 base removed from V and 6 bases from J, the gap between germline ends came to 4 bases. This CDR3 reads CASSIGSEQYF. The DNA for the CDR3 is TGTGCCAGTAGTATAGGCAGCGAGCAGTACTTC.

The chain employs TRBV6-1 and TRBJ1-2; D not resolved. Germline CDR1 MNHNS, CDR2 SASEGT. This CDR3 region has 14 residues. The V end was cut by 3 bases, the J end by 5 bases, with 13 bases between. CDR3 region: CASSDDLARYGYTF. The DNA for the CDR3 is TGTGCCAGCAGTGACGACCTAGCGCGGTATGGCTACACCTTC.

The V call is TRBV10-2, the J call TRBJ2-1; 7 positions agree with TRBD2. V trimming: 6 bases; J trimming: 6 bases; junction bases outside the gene matches: 14. This CDR3 comprises 16 residues. Germline V gene lookup returns CDR1 WSHSY and CDR2 SAAADI. The CDR3 nucleotides are TGCGCCAGCAGAGACAAACTCGGGACTAACTCCAATGAGCAGTTCTTC. Translated: CASRDKLGTNSNEQFF.

The rearrangement uses TRBV5-1 and TRBJ2-1; TRBD2 matches 8 bases. The CDR3 covers 16 residues. With 0 bases clipped from V and 4 bases from J, the junction kept 6 bases outside the gene matches. Germline values: CDR1 SGHRS, CDR2 YFSETQ. The chain's CDR3 is CASSLAGGAEYNEQFF. The CDR3 DNA sequence: TGCGCCAGCAGCTTGGCCGGGGGGGCTGAATACAATGAGCAGTTCTTC.